The 32 T cell receptor beta chains below come from one sample, sequenced in a study of blood T cell repertoires in COVID-19. Libraries were prepared by immunoSEQ multiplex PCR; TCRdb keeps only in-frame clonotypes and omits some of them. The sample has around 200,000 clones, around nine tenths seen once. Material: peripheral blood. Every receptor here comes from a man aged 35-49 years with active or convalescent COVID-19.

In this sample, this clone turned up a few times. The rearrangement uses TRBV5-1 and TRBJ1-1; tentatively, D is TRBD1 (5 bases). V was clipped by 1 base and J by 1 base, with 14 bases between them. CDR1 and CDR2 from the germline V gene are SGHRS and YFSETQ. This CDR3 region has 16 residues. The CDR3 coding sequence is TGCGCCAGCAGCTTGAGAACGCAGGGAGGGAACACTGAAGCTTTCTTT. Protein: CASSLRTQGGNTEAFF.

The V gene is TRBV5-4, the J gene TRBJ2-4, with TRBD1 as a possible D gene (5 bases). CDR1 and CDR2 from the germline V gene are SGHNT and YYREEE (reference sequence). Trimming cost V 4 bases and J 3 bases, with 11 bases left between them. The CDR3 length is 14 residues. The CDR3 sequence is CASSIRDGKNIQYF. DNA for the CDR3: TGTGCCAGCAGCATCAGGGATGGCAAAAACATTCAGTACTTC.

The chain joins TRBV12-5 to TRBJ2-7, with 10 bases lining up with TRBD1. The germline CDR1 and CDR2 sequences are LGHNT and FRNRAP. The CDR3 runs 16 residues. Germline trimming cut 0 bases from V and 6 bases from J; bases unmatched to any gene: 8. The CDR3: CASGLVATGTGVEQYF. The CDR3 DNA is TGTGCTAGTGGTTTGGTAGCGACCGGGACAGGGGTCGAGCAGTACTTC.

The chain couples TRBV27 to TRBJ2-1, with D unresolved. The CDR3 runs to 13 residues. The germline CDR1 and CDR2 sequences are MNHEY and SMNVEV (reference sequence). V was trimmed by 0 bases and J by 6 bases, leaving 6 bases between them. CDR3 region: CASSLSSVNEQFF. Here the CDR3 DNA reads TGTGCCAGCAGTTTATCATCCGTCAATGAGCAGTTCTTC.

This chain joins TRBV29-1 and TRBJ2-7; 7 bases match TRBD1. The J segment lost 2 bases and the V segment lost 2 bases, leaving 3 bases of the junction unmatched. The CDR3 length is 13 residues. From germline, CDR1 is SQVTM and CDR2 ANQGSEA. Written as DNA, the CDR3 is TGCAGCGTTGAACGGGACAGAGCCTACGAGCAGTACTTC. Residues: CSVERDRAYEQYF.

The J gene is TRBJ1-5, the V gene TRBV28; TRBD1 matches 7 bases. J lost 4 bases, V lost 2 bases, and 14 bases had no gene match. CDR3 size: 18 residues. Germline CDR1 is MDHEN and CDR2 is SYDVKM. The CDR3: CASSLRYRQGPGNQPQHF. The CDR3 DNA reads TGTGCCAGCAGTTTACGATATCGACAGGGACCGGGGAATCAGCCCCAGCATTTT.

The rearrangement links TRBV5-1 to TRBJ1-1; TRBD1 matches 7 bases. The CDR3 has 13 residues. Losses at the gene ends were 4 bases for V and 6 bases for J; bases not matched to a gene: 6. Per germline, CDR1 SGHRS and CDR2 YFSETQ. The chain's CDR3 is CASSRTGEAEAFF. CDR3 DNA: TGCGCCAGCAGCCGAACAGGGGAGGCTGAAGCTTTCTTT.

A single count supports this clone. The chain carries TRBV7-2 and TRBJ2-5; 11 positions agree with TRBD2. This CDR3 has 17 residues. The J segment lost 5 bases and the V segment lost 0 bases, leaving 8 bases of the junction unmatched. Germline V gene data show CDR1 as SGHTA and CDR2 as FQGNSA. CDR3 amino acids: CASSLASGGAGGETQYF. CDR3 nucleotide sequence: TGTGCCAGCAGCTTAGCTAGCGGGGGGGCCGGCGGGGAGACCCAGTACTTC.

This clone has a single count. The J gene is TRBJ1-5, the V gene TRBV6-5; D is unclear. This CDR3 has 12 amino acids. The germline CDR1 and CDR2 sequences are MNHEY and SVGAGI. Deletions cut 4 bases from V and 3 bases from J, with 4 bases between. This CDR3 reads CASSSINQPQHF. CDR3 nucleotides: TGTGCCAGCAGTTCTATCAATCAGCCCCAGCATTTT.

The chain uses TRBV7-3 and TRBJ2-3; the D gene is possibly TRBD2 (6 bases). Germline V CDR1 and CDR2: SGHTA, FQGTGA. The CDR3 loop spans 13 amino acids. With 4 bases removed from V and 1 base from J, the gap between germline ends came to 6 bases. The CDR3 bases are TGTGCCAGCAGCTCGGGGGGCACAGATACGCAGTATTTT. It is translated as CASSSGGTDTQYF.

The chain couples TRBV27 to TRBJ1-6; D unresolved. Trimming left V 5 bases short and J 7 bases short, with 12 bases between. Germline values: CDR1 MNHEY, CDR2 SMNVEV (reference sequence). The CDR3 extends over 14 amino acids. The CDR3 loop reads CASSVLRENSPLHF. The CDR3 DNA reads as TGTGCCAGCAGTGTCCTCCGGGAAAATTCACCCCTCCACTTT.

J is TRBJ2-7 and V is TRBV11-3; D possibly corresponds to TRBD1 (5 bases). Between the trimmed V and J ends, which lost 5 bases and 3 bases, there was a span of 11 bases. Germline CDR1 SGHNT, CDR2 YENEEA. The CDR3 length is 13 residues. The CDR3 region is CASSLGQDYEQYF. Written as DNA, the CDR3 is TGTGCCAGCAGCCTTGGACAAGACTACGAGCAGTACTTC.

As DNA, the CDR3 is TGTGCCAGCAGCTTGGCCCTTGGGCCCTATGGCTACACCTTC. It translates to CASSLALGPYGYTF. The rearrangement joins TRBV5-8 to TRBJ1-2; D is uncertain. The CDR3 is made up of 14 amino acids. CDR1 and CDR2 from the germline V gene are SGHTS and YDEGEE. Between the trimmed V and J ends, which lost 0 bases and 4 bases, there was a span of 10 bases. Together with reference TRBV5-8 and TRBJ1-2, the CDR3 gives the full variable domain: EAGVTQSPTHLIKTRGQQATLRCSPISGHTSVYWYQQALGLGLQFLLWYDEGEERNRGNFPPRFSGRQFPNYSSELNVNALELEDSALYLCASSLALGPYGYTFGSGTRLTVV.

The CDR3 spells CASSRSAGNEKLFF. The CDR3 nucleotides read TGTGCCAGTAGCCGCTCGGCGGGGAATGAAAAACTGTTTTTT. The chain combines TRBV19 with TRBJ1-4; no reliable D call. V was shortened by 6 bases and J by 5 bases, with 13 bases between the two germline ends. The CDR3 has 14 amino acids. Germline-derived CDR1 and CDR2 are LNHDA and SQIVND (reference sequence).

The V and J genes are TRBV7-2 and TRBJ1-3; D not certain. The germline V and J ends were trimmed by 0 bases and 1 base, with 13 bases remaining between them. Germline loops: CDR1 SGHTA, CDR2 FQGNSA. The CDR3 is 17 residues long. Here the CDR3 reads CASSLAGPSSSGNTIYF. In DNA, the CDR3 is TGTGCCAGCAGCTTAGCTGGGCCGTCCTCATCTGGAAACACCATATATTTT.

The genes are TRBV6-5 and TRBJ1-6; 7 bases agree with TRBD1. Germline V gene data show CDR1 as MNHEY and CDR2 as SVGAGI. J gave up 6 bases and V 0 bases, and 5 bases lay outside the gene matches. There are 16 residues in the CDR3. CDR3 nucleotide sequence: TGTGCCAGCAGTTACTCCCGGGACAGCTTTAATTCACCCCTCCACTTT. Protein product: CASSYSRDSFNSPLHF.

This clone was observed a handful of times. The rearrangement joins TRBV5-5 to TRBJ1-2; D call uncertain. Germline loops: CDR1 SGHKS, CDR2 YYEKEE (reference sequence). The CDR3 is 14 residues long. Trimming left V 1 base short and J 3 bases short, with 10 bases between. In nucleotides, the CDR3 is TGTGCCAGCAGCTTGACGGTGGGAGACTATGGCTACACCTTC. Translating it yields CASSLTVGDYGYTF.

V and J are TRBV15 and TRBJ2-5; 8 bases line up with TRBD2. V trimming: 6 bases; J trimming: 3 bases; junction bases outside the gene matches: 3. CDR1 is LNHNV, CDR2 YYDKDF, per germline (reference sequence). CDR3 length: 13 residues. This CDR3 is CATSRGGEETQYF. CDR3 DNA: TGTGCCACCAGTCGGGGGGGAGAAGAGACCCAGTACTTC.

This chain joins TRBV4-3 and TRBJ1-2, with 8 bases fitting TRBD1. The trim removed 0 bases at V and 7 bases at J, leaving 4 bases unmatched. CDR1 is LGHNA and CDR2 is YSLEER in the germline V gene. The CDR3 consists of 14 residues. Here the CDR3 reads CASSQEATGGGYTF. CDR3 bases: TGCGCCAGCAGCCAAGAGGCAACAGGGGGTGGCTACACCTTC.

A single count supports this clone. The V gene is TRBV12-3 or TRBV12-4, the J gene TRBJ2-7; the match to TRBD1 covers 8 bases. The CDR3 has 13 residues. The V and J ends lost 5 bases and 5 bases, in that order; junction bases with no gene match: 5. This CDR3 is CASSQDRGHEQYF. The CDR3 DNA reads as TGTGCCAGCAGTCAAGACAGGGGCCACGAGCAGTACTTC.

The V gene is TRBV3-1 (or the pseudogene TRBV3-2), the J gene TRBJ2-3, with a weak D call TRBD1 (6 bases). The CDR3 sequence is 17 residues long. Germline V gene lookup returns CDR1 LGHDT and CDR2 YNNKEL (reference sequence). CDR3 residues: CAAANPSLGTSTDTQYF. The DNA for the CDR3 is TGTGCAGCAGCCAATCCAAGTTTGGGGACAAGCACAGATACGCAGTATTTT.

V and J are TRBV30 and TRBJ1-5; D is ambiguous. Germline V gives CDR1 GTSNPN, CDR2 SVGIG (reference sequence). V gave up 0 bases and J gave up 4 bases, with 7 bases separating them. The CDR3 contains 13 residues. CDR3 protein: CAWSVRVNQPQHF. The CDR3 region has the DNA TGTGCCTGGAGTGTCCGAGTAAATCAGCCCCAGCATTTT.

The chain uses TRBV4-3 and TRBJ2-1, with 8 bases fitting TRBD2. J lost 5 bases, V lost 6 bases, and 9 bases had no gene match. The germline CDR1 and CDR2 sequences are LGHNA and YSLEER. The CDR3 totals 15 residues. The CDR3 reads CASRSGGGLNNEQFF. CDR3 nucleotide sequence: TGCGCCAGCAGGTCCGGGGGGGGCCTGAACAATGAGCAGTTCTTC.

This rearrangement joins TRBV19 to TRBJ2-3, with 8 bases identical to TRBD1. With 0 bases clipped from V and 1 base from J, the junction kept 6 bases outside the gene matches. This CDR3 comprises 17 residues. The germline V gene encodes CDR1 LNHDA and CDR2 SQIVND (reference sequence). The CDR3 loop is CASSIERGGQGTDTQYF. The CDR3 region has the DNA TGTGCCAGTAGTATAGAAAGAGGGGGACAGGGCACAGATACGCAGTATTTT.

CDR3 coding DNA: TGTGCCAGCAGTGTGGGGGGTCAGCCCCAGCATTTT. This encodes CASSVGGQPQHF. V is TRBV25-1 and J is TRBJ1-5; D perhaps matches TRBD1 (5 bases). The V end lost 4 bases, the J end lost 6 bases, and 7 bases lay between the germline ends. The CDR3 spans 12 residues. Looked up from germline, CDR1 is MGHDK and CDR2 is SYGVNS.

The chain recombines TRBV6-1 with TRBJ1-2, with D possibly being TRBD1 (6 bases). From germline, CDR1 is MNHNS and CDR2 SASEGT. Trimming removed 1 base at V and 5 bases at J, with 14 bases between. The CDR3 runs 15 residues. CDR3 in amino acids: CASSEDRTAPYGYTF. Written as DNA, the CDR3 is TGTGCCAGCAGTGAAGATAGGACAGCCCCATATGGCTACACCTTC.

The chain is built from TRBV10-2 and TRBJ2-7; perhaps TRBD1 as D (5 bases). The CDR3 consists of 14 residues. Germline V lookup: CDR1 WSHSY, CDR2 SAAADI. Trimming left V 3 bases short and J 3 bases short, with 12 bases between. CDR3 amino acids: CASSDWGSVYEQYF. The CDR3 DNA sequence: TGCGCCAGCAGTGATTGGGGCTCCGTCTACGAGCAGTACTTC.

V is TRBV28 and J is TRBJ1-6, with 7 bases that match TRBD1. V lost 5 bases and J lost 3; bases outside the gene matches: 4. This CDR3 spans 15 amino acids. Germline CDR1 is MDHEN and CDR2 is SYDVKM. The CDR3 loop is CASSPPGGYNSPLHF. CDR3 in DNA: TGTGCCAGCAGTCCCCCAGGGGGCTATAATTCACCCCTCCACTTT.

The chain combines TRBV4-2 with TRBJ2-3; D is uncertain. This CDR3 is 16 amino acids long. Trimming removed 4 bases at V and 0 bases at J, with 14 bases between. From germline, CDR1 is LGHNA and CDR2 YNFKEQ. The CDR3 sequence: CASSPIQASSTDTQYF. The CDR3 DNA reads TGTGCCAGCAGCCCGATCCAGGCCTCTAGCACAGATACGCAGTATTTT.

This chain joins TRBV28 and TRBJ2-1, with 13 positions matching TRBD2. The J segment lost 6 bases and the V segment lost 4 bases, leaving 3 bases of the junction unmatched. In germline, CDR1 is MDHEN, CDR2 SYDVKM. The CDR3 length is 15 residues. This CDR3 reads CASSYTSGGANEQFF. CDR3 nucleotide sequence: TGTGCCAGCAGTTACACTAGCGGGGGGGCCAATGAGCAGTTCTTC.

The chain carries TRBV27 and TRBJ1-5; 7 bases are shared with TRBD1. Trimming cost V 0 bases and J 3 bases; bases outside gene matches: 17. The CDR3 sequence is 20 residues long. In germline, CDR1 is MNHEY, CDR2 SMNVEV (reference sequence). The CDR3 loop is CASSLSRDREEMWPNQPQHF. For the CDR3, the DNA is TGTGCCAGCAGTTTATCTAGAGACAGGGAAGAAATGTGGCCCAATCAGCCCCAGCATTTT.

The genes are TRBV11-2 and TRBJ1-4; a weak D match, TRBD1 (5 bases). CDR1 and CDR2 (germline): SGHAT, FQNNGV. V lost 6 bases and J 8 bases, leaving 22 bases between the germline ends. The CDR3 loop spans 16 amino acids. CDR3 sequence (DNA): TGTGCCAGCAGGGAGGGATCGTGGGGGAAGGAGGAAAAACTGTTTTTT. It is translated as CASREGSWGKEEKLFF.